This TCR beta chain is from a study of cytomegalovirus exposure and HLA in healthy donors. Vbeta (60) and Jbeta (13) primers were used in the PCR. Sequenced by immunoSEQ multiplex PCR; TCRdb stores in-frame clones only, minus some. Here the sample spans about 110,000 clones, 73% being singletons. In germline, CDR1 is SQVTM, CDR2 ANQGSEA. The CDR3 has 13 residues. This clonotype originated in a man in his forties in good health and CMV-seronegative. The V gene is TRBV29-1, the J gene TRBJ2-5; D gene ambiguous. Gene TRBJ2-7 matches the end of the DNA better, so the J call may be wrong. The sample comprised PBMCs. CDR3 nucleotide sequence: TGCAGCGTTGAAGGCCTGGATAGCAACGAGCAGTACTTC. This translates into CSVEGLDSNEQYF.